This TCR beta chain originates from a study of blood T cell repertoires in COVID-19. Overall study: Acute and convalescent COVID-19 samples came from the United States, Italy and Spain. PBMCs, B-cell-depleted T cells, or T cells were the source of the cDNA or gDNA that made up the material.

Original data processing: Nucleated cell counts were estimated from reference gene primer amplification. Sequenced by immunoSEQ multiplex PCR; TCRdb stores in-frame clones only, minus some. D and trimming were read from the DNA, whereas the V and J calls and clone size are those reported in that table. The table shows about 220,000 clones, with under 90% occurring only once. J gave up 3 bases and V 4 bases, and 2 bases lay outside the gene matches. The CDR3 loop spans 13 amino acids. Germline V gene data show CDR1 as SGDLS and CDR2 as YYNGEE. V usage is TRBV9 and J usage is TRBJ1-2; 8 positions agree with TRBD1. The receptor comes from a woman aged 80 or older with acute or convalescent COVID-19. Sample: peripheral blood. The CDR3 DNA sequence: TGTGCCAGCAGCAAACAGGGGGACTATGGCTACACCTTC. It translates to CASSKQGDYGYTF.